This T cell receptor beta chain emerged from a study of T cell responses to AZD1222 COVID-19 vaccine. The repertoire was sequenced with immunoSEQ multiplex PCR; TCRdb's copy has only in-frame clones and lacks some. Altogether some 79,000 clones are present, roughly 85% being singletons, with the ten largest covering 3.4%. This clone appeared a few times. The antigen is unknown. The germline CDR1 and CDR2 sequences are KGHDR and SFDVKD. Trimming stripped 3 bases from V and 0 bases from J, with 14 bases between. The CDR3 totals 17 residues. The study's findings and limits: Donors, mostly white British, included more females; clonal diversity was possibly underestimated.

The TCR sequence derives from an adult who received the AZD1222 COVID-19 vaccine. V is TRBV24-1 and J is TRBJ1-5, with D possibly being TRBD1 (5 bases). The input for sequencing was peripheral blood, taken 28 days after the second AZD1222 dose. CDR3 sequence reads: CATSDGTDTFSNQPQHF. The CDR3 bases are TGTGCCACCAGTGATGGGACGGACACTTTTAGCAATCAGCCCCAGCATTTT.